The clone carrying this T cell receptor beta chain was counted only a few times. TCRdb reprocessed the RT-PCR reads via MiXCR and lists one record per CDR3 protein. The table has about 74,000 distinct CDR3 sequences, 26% seen once. The data were obtained in a study of patients and donors after allogeneic stem cell transplantation. CDR1 and CDR2 from the germline V gene are SGHRS and YFSETQ. This CDR3 has 13 amino acids. The V segment lost 3 bases and the J segment 10 bases; nucleotides outside the gene matches: 5. Sequencing was done on a sample of blood, either unsorted or a sorted T cell fraction (not recorded which). This chain uses TRBV5-1 with TRBJ1-4; 8 bases are a match to TRBD1. The TCR comes from a human donor who was either an allogeneic HSCT recipient or a stem cell or donor lymphocyte infusion donor (not recorded which). It is not recorded whose cells these are; they may come from a transplant donor. CDR3 sequence (DNA): TGCGCCAGCAGCTCGGGACAGGAGGGAAAACTGTTTTTT. Translating gives CASSSGQEGKLFF.